The entry that follows covers one T cell receptor (beta chain) sequence. PCR involved 60 Vbeta and 13 Jbeta primers. Clones were sequenced by immunoSEQ multiplex PCR, and TCRdb holds only the in-frame ones, with some missing. The repertoire holds around 230,000 clones, with around 79% as singletons. The data are from a study of cytomegalovirus exposure and HLA in healthy donors. When sampled, the donors appeared nominally healthy, though they likely had unrecorded immune exposures. Unmatched junction bases numbered 2, after V lost 2 bases and J lost 3 bases. Germline-derived CDR1 and CDR2 are MNHNY and SVGAGI (reference sequence). The CDR3 sequence is 15 residues long.

This rearrangement joins TRBV6-6 to TRBJ1-5, with TRBD1 identical over 9 bases. What was sequenced was PBMCs. The receptor was derived from a male donor in good health and CMV-seronegative. The CDR3 DNA reads as TGTGCCAGCAGTTACCGGACAGGGGACAATCAGCCCCAGCATTTT. Translated: CASSYRTGDNQPQHF.